This entry lists 13 T cell receptor beta chains sequenced from one sample in a study of cytomegalovirus exposure and HLA in healthy donors. The study ran its PCR with 60 Vbeta and 13 Jbeta primers. Libraries were prepared by immunoSEQ multiplex PCR; TCRdb keeps only in-frame clonotypes and omits some of them. The table includes about 200,000 clones, approximately 82% detected once. The sample consisted of PBMCs. The receptors were sampled from a male donor in good health and CMV-seronegative.

The gene calls are TRBV29-1 and TRBJ2-7, with 9 bases identical to TRBD1. CDR3 size: 13 residues. The V gene end was trimmed by 5 bases and the J gene end by 0 bases; junction bases not matched to a gene: 2. In germline, CDR1 is SQVTM, CDR2 ANQGSEA. The CDR3 nucleotides read TGCAGCGTTTTGACAGGGGGCTCCTACGAGCAGTACTTC. Translating gives CSVLTGGSYEQYF.

The rearrangement joins TRBV28 to TRBJ1-5, with D unclear. The CDR3 has 16 residues. V was clipped by 3 bases and J by 7 bases, with 19 bases between them. Germline loops: CDR1 MDHEN, CDR2 SYDVKM. DNA for the CDR3: TGTGCCAGCAGTTTGTTAGGAGACGGAGGCGGGCAGCCCCAGCATTTT. It specifies CASSLLGDGGGQPQHF.

This clone came up a few times. The chain couples TRBV19 to TRBJ1-1, with D possibly being TRBD1 (5 bases). The CDR3 is made up of 15 amino acids. Germline values: CDR1 LNHDA, CDR2 SQIVND (reference sequence). Trimming pared 6 bases from V and 5 bases from J, leaving 19 bases between. CDR3 sequence: CASSPVGDLGTEAFF. CDR3 coding DNA: TGTGCCAGTAGCCCTGTGGGGGACTTGGGAACTGAAGCTTTCTTT.

V gene TRBV19 combines with J gene TRBJ2-7, with D tentatively TRBD2 (6 bases). Germline lookup yields CDR1 LNHDA and CDR2 SQIVND (reference sequence). Trimming stripped 3 bases from V and 5 bases from J, with 17 bases between. The CDR3 spans 15 residues. The CDR3 region has the DNA TGTGCCAGTAGTATGGCCCTAACAGGAGGGGACGAGCAGTACTTC. Translated: CASSMALTGGDEQYF.

This chain links TRBV6-1 with TRBJ1-1; a possible D gene is TRBD1 (5 bases). Germline CDR1 reads MNHNS; CDR2 reads SASEGT. V lost 2 bases to trimming and J lost 0 bases, with 13 bases between them. This CDR3 is built from 16 residues. CDR3 nucleotide sequence: TGTGCCAGCAGTGAAATCGGGTACAGGCTGAACACTGAAGCTTTCTTT. This codes for CASSEIGYRLNTEAFF.

The chain couples TRBV6-1 to TRBJ1-1, with a weak D call TRBD1 (5 bases). Trimming left V 6 bases short and J 5 bases short, with 19 bases between. The CDR3 covers 15 residues. Germline loops: CDR1 MNHNS, CDR2 SASEGT. CDR3 in amino acids: CASSRTAGQDTEAFF. CDR3 sequence (DNA): TGTGCCAGCAGCCGGACGGCAGGGCAGGATACTGAAGCTTTCTTT.

The rearrangement links TRBV28 to TRBJ1-2; 9 positions match TRBD1. The CDR3 runs 15 residues. Trimming cost V 6 bases and J 4 bases; bases outside gene matches: 9. In germline, CDR1 is MDHEN, CDR2 SYDVKM. The CDR3 nucleotides read TGTGCCAGCAGACCTGGGACAGGGACTTCCTATGGCTACACCTTC. This codes for CASRPGTGTSYGYTF.

This clone appeared a single time. This chain joins TRBV5-4 and TRBJ2-3; 9 nucleotides agree with TRBD2. Germline V gene sequence: CDR1 SGHNT, CDR2 YYREEE (reference sequence). The CDR3 is 16 amino acids. Trimming cost V 4 bases and J 1 base; bases outside gene matches: 7. The CDR3 coding sequence is TGTGCCAGCAGCACTATAGCGGGAGAAGGCACAGATACGCAGTATTTT. Encoded protein: CASSTIAGEGTDTQYF.

The chain joins TRBV19 to TRBJ2-7; 9 bases are a match to TRBD1. V shed 4 bases, J shed 3 bases, and the junction held 4 bases outside the gene matches. There are 14 residues in the CDR3. The germline V gene encodes CDR1 LNHDA and CDR2 SQIVND (reference sequence). CDR3 DNA: TGTGCCAGTAGTAGCGGGACAGGGCTCTACGAGCAGTACTTC. Translating gives CASSSGTGLYEQYF.

The chain uses TRBV4-2 and TRBJ2-2; TRBD1 aligns across 10 bases. V dropped 4 bases and J dropped 4; count of bases not matched to a gene: 12. Looked up from germline, CDR1 is LGHNA and CDR2 is YNFKEQ. The CDR3 is 18 amino acids. The CDR3 sequence: CASSPHTGTGVFTGELFF. CDR3 bases: TGTGCCAGCAGCCCGCATACCGGGACAGGGGTTTTCACCGGGGAGCTGTTTTTT.

The V and J genes are TRBV7-9 and TRBJ2-7; 7 nucleotides agree with TRBD2. The ends lost 1 base at V and 6 bases at J; junction bases unmatched: 9. CDR1 and CDR2 (germline): SEHNR, FQNEAQ (reference sequence). CDR3 length: 15 amino acids. CDR3 DNA sequence: TGTGCCAGCAGCTTAGGGGCTAACGGGAGGAGCGAGCAGTACTTC. Protein sequence: CASSLGANGRSEQYF.

The gene calls are TRBV7-3 and TRBJ2-4; the D gene is possibly TRBD1 (5 bases). Germline V gene data show CDR1 as SGHTA and CDR2 as FQGTGA. The CDR3 is 13 residues long. The V and J ends lost 4 bases and 13 bases respectively, with 17 bases between them. The CDR3 is CASSSGSDTQQYF. The CDR3 DNA follows: TGTGCCAGCAGCTCCGGGTCGGACACCCAGCAGTACTTC.

The chain combines TRBV27 with TRBJ1-2; D is perhaps TRBD1 (6 bases). The CDR3 is 14 residues long. Germline V gene lookup returns CDR1 MNHEY and CDR2 SMNVEV (reference sequence). V lost 3 bases to trimming and J lost 4 bases, with 12 bases between them. The CDR3 protein is CASSLGARGYGYTF. For the CDR3, the DNA is TGTGCCAGCAGTTTGGGGGCGCGAGGCTATGGCTACACCTTC.